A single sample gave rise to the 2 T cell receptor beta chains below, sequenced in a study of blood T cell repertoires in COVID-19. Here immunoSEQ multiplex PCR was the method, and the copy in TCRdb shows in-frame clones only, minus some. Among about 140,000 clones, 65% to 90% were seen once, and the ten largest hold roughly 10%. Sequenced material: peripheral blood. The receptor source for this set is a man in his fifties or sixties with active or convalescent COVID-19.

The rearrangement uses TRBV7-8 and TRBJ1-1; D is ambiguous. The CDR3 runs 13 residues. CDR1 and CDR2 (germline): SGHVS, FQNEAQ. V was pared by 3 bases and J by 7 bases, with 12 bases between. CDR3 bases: TGTGCCAGCAGCTTTCAAAGGGAGGTTGAAGCTTTCTTT. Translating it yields CASSFQREVEAFF.

In DNA form, the CDR3 reads TGTGCCAGCAGTTACTCTACAACAGGGGCGGGCTATGGCTACACCTTC. It is translated as CASSYSTTGAGYGYTF. The chain couples TRBV6-5 to TRBJ1-2; 7 bases agree with TRBD1. Germline lookup yields CDR1 MNHEY and CDR2 SVGAGI. J lost 4 bases, V lost 0 bases, and 8 bases had no gene match. The CDR3 spans 16 residues.